This passage covers 29 T cell receptor beta chains from one sample sequenced in a study of human T cells and chemical hapten exposure. Time point defined: patch test 1, 2 weeks after DPC sensitization. The sample's treatment: therapeutic diphenylcyclopropenone sensitization with weekly scalp DPC. TCRdb re-analysed the RACE reads in MiXCR, keeping a single row per CDR3 protein. The sample has under 200,000 distinct CDR3 sequences; around 15% are singletons. This sample comprised whole blood, obtained in connection with sensitization to the hapten diphenylcyclopropenone (DPC). The receptors derive from a woman in her 30s with alopecia areata. Some clones in this sample may be carry-over from other donors' samples.

This clonotype was counted a few times. This sequence joins TRBV5-1 and TRBJ1-2, with a tentative D call TRBD1 (6 bases). CDR3 size: 13 residues. V gave up 3 bases and J gave up 4 bases, with 10 bases separating them. From germline, CDR1 is SGHRS and CDR2 YFSETQ. The CDR3 DNA is TGCGCCAGCAGCTCCGGGACAACCTATGGCTACACCTTC. It is translated as CASSSGTTYGYTF.

This clonotype was counted between two and nine times. This chain joins TRBV6-5 and TRBJ1-1; TRBD1 might be the D (5 bases). The CDR3 covers 13 residues. Trimming removed 2 bases from V and 7 bases from J, with 11 bases in between. In germline, CDR1 is MNHEY, CDR2 SVGAGI. The CDR3 reads CASSYPGTSEAFF. The CDR3 nucleotides read TGTGCCAGCAGTTACCCTGGGACCAGTGAAGCTTTCTTT.

This clonotype was observed a handful of times. The rearrangement joins TRBV6-2 or TRBV6-3 to TRBJ2-6; the D gene is possibly TRBD1 (6 bases). Germline loops: CDR1 MNHEY, CDR2 SVGEGT. With 5 bases removed from V and 4 bases from J, the gap between germline ends came to 15 bases. This CDR3 contains 16 residues. The CDR3 here is CASSHHREAGANVLTF. The CDR3 DNA reads as TGTGCCAGCAGTCACCACAGGGAAGCCGGGGCCAACGTCCTGACTTTC.

This chain links TRBV5-1 with TRBJ2-1, with TRBD2 matching over 12 bases. The length of the CDR3 is 17 residues. Trimming removed 5 bases from V and 6 bases from J; junction bases left unmatched: 12. CDR1 is SGHRS and CDR2 is YFSETQ in the germline V gene. The CDR3 reads CASRVSGLAGMFNEQFF. CDR3 in DNA: TGCGCCAGCAGGGTGAGCGGACTAGCGGGAATGTTCAATGAGCAGTTCTTC.

V usage is TRBV7-9 and J usage is TRBJ1-2, with 7 bases aligning to TRBD1. V dropped 5 bases and J dropped 2; count of bases not matched to a gene: 14. The germline gives CDR1 SEHNR, CDR2 FQNEAQ (reference sequence). This CDR3 comprises 17 residues. The CDR3 region is CASSPTDRAYLNYGYTF. The CDR3 DNA follows: TGTGCCAGCAGCCCTACCGACAGGGCCTACCTAAACTATGGCTACACCTTC.

CDR3 DNA: TGCAGTGGCGGGGGCTCCTTCACTGAAGCTTTCTTT. It specifies CSGGGSFTEAFF. The chain combines TRBV20-1 with TRBJ1-1; D might be TRBD1 (6 bases). Germline assignment: CDR1 DFQATT and CDR2 SNEGSKA (reference sequence). The CDR3 runs to 12 residues. With 7 bases removed from V and 4 bases from J, the gap between germline ends came to 13 bases.

This clonotype was counted a few times. V is TRBV10-3 and J is TRBJ2-3; 9 bases match TRBD2. This CDR3 has 16 amino acids. Germline V gene data show CDR1 as ENHRY and CDR2 as SYGVKD. V was clipped by 4 bases and J by 2 bases; unmatched bases: 7. The CDR3 sequence is CAISAPAGGFTDTQYF. CDR3 nucleotides: TGTGCCATCAGTGCGCCAGCGGGAGGATTCACAGATACGCAGTATTTT.

The chain recombines TRBV29-1 with TRBJ1-1, with TRBD1 matching over 7 bases. Germline CDR1 SQVTM, CDR2 ANQGSEA. The J segment lost 10 bases and the V segment lost 3 bases, leaving 8 bases of the junction unmatched. CDR3 length equals 12 residues. The CDR3 DNA follows: TGCAGCGTTGACTTAGACAGGGTGAGAGCTTTCTTT. This translates into CSVDLDRVRAFF.

This clonotype was detected a few times. V gene TRBV20-1 combines with J gene TRBJ2-5; 7 bases map to TRBD1. Germline trimming cut 6 bases from V and 5 bases from J; bases unmatched to any gene: 9. This CDR3 contains 13 residues. Germline loops: CDR1 DFQATT, CDR2 SNEGSKA (reference sequence). CDR3 in DNA: TGCAGTGCCCGGAGGACAGGTTTGGAGACCCAGTACTTC. It yields the protein CSARRTGLETQYF.

This clonotype occurred a few times. The chain's CDR3 is CAWLAGTTDTQYF. For the CDR3, the DNA is TGTGCCTGGCTGGCGGGAACCACAGATACGCAGTATTTT. This rearrangement joins TRBV30 to TRBJ2-3, with D possibly being TRBD2 (6 bases). V lost 5 bases to trimming and J lost 2 bases, with 11 bases between them. The germline V gene encodes CDR1 GTSNPN and CDR2 SVGIG (reference sequence). The CDR3 consists of 13 residues.

The chain combines TRBV2 with TRBJ2-7, with TRBD1 as a possible D gene (5 bases). CDR3 length equals 15 residues. Per the germline V gene, CDR1 is SNHLY and CDR2 is FYNNEI. V was trimmed by 2 bases and J by 0 bases, leaving 11 bases between them. CDR3 coding DNA: TGTGCCAGCAGTGAACAAGGGGTATCCTCCTACGAGCAGTACTTC. This codes for CASSEQGVSSYEQYF.

Many counts were recorded for this clonotype. The chain recombines TRBV7-9 with TRBJ1-2, with 7 bases aligning to TRBD1. J lost 2 bases, V lost 3 bases, and 12 bases had no gene match. This CDR3 has 17 amino acids. Per the germline V gene, CDR1 is SEHNR and CDR2 is FQNEAQ (reference sequence). The CDR3 region has the DNA TGTGCCAGCAGCTTGCGTGGCGGAGGGGGCGGCAACTATGGCTACACCTTC. Translated: CASSLRGGGGGNYGYTF.

This sequence joins TRBV5-4 and TRBJ2-2; D is possibly TRBD2 (6 bases). The ends were cut back, 4 bases at V and 1 base at J, with 14 bases in the middle. The CDR3 consists of 16 residues. CDR1 and CDR2 from the germline V gene are SGHNT and YYREEE (reference sequence). CDR3 sequence reads: CASSPAGRRNTGELFF. Here the CDR3 DNA reads TGTGCCAGCAGCCCGGCGGGACGGAGGAACACCGGGGAGCTGTTTTTT.

This clonotype appeared many times. V is TRBV7-2 and J is TRBJ1-2, with 10 bases fitting TRBD1. The CDR3 has 15 amino acids. V dropped 5 bases and J dropped 2; count of bases not matched to a gene: 5. CDR1 SGHTA and CDR2 FQGNSA come from the germline V gene. The CDR3 DNA follows: TGTGCCAGCAGCCCGGGACAGGGGATAAACTATGGCTACACCTTC. Protein product: CASSPGQGINYGYTF.

Only a few counts were recorded for this clonotype. The chain uses TRBV19 and TRBJ2-7; D may be TRBD2 (5 bases). The CDR3 length is 12 residues. V was pared by 5 bases and J by 7 bases, with 12 bases between. Germline V gene data show CDR1 as LNHDA and CDR2 as SQIVND (reference sequence). CDR3 in amino acids: CASSAPSGEQYF. In DNA form, the CDR3 reads TGTGCCAGTAGTGCCCCCTCGGGGGAGCAGTACTTC.

This clonotype was seen a few times. This chain connects TRBV12-3 or TRBV12-4 to TRBJ1-5; D is perhaps TRBD1 (5 bases). V gave up 3 bases and J gave up 11 bases, with 11 bases separating them. The CDR3 has 12 residues. The CDR3, as DNA: TGTGCCAGCAGTTTCGGGGCTGGAGCCCAGCATTTT. It yields the protein CASSFGAGAQHF.

This clonotype was seen more than once but under ten times. J is TRBJ2-6 and V is TRBV20-1, with TRBD1 as a possible D gene (6 bases). The CDR3 sequence is 16 residues long. The germline V gene has CDR1 DFQATT and CDR2 SNEGSKA (reference sequence). Trimming removed 4 bases at V and 0 bases at J, with 13 bases between. In nucleotides, the CDR3 is TGCAGTGCTACAGAACAGGGAAACTCTGGGGCCAACGTCCTGACTTTC. It specifies CSATEQGNSGANVLTF.

Only one count was recorded for this clonotype. The chain combines TRBV7-6 with TRBJ1-2, with D maybe TRBD1 (5 bases). The V end was cut by 4 bases, the J end by 3 bases, with 9 bases between. This CDR3 has 13 amino acids. CDR1 and CDR2 (germline): SGHVS, FNYEAQ. In DNA form, the CDR3 reads TGTGCCAGCAGCTCCCAACAGGACTATGGCTACACCTTC. This codes for CASSSQQDYGYTF.

CDR3 nucleotides: TGTGCCAGCAGTCCAGCCCGTGGGGGGCTGTCCGGAACAGATACGCAGTATTTT. Its protein is CASSPARGGLSGTDTQYF. The chain employs TRBV6-5 and TRBJ2-3; D might be TRBD1 or TRBD2, each matching 6 bases. Germline loops: CDR1 MNHEY, CDR2 SVGAGI. CDR3 length: 18 amino acids. V lost 5 bases and J lost 3, with 24 bases in between.

The rearrangement joins TRBV27 to TRBJ2-4, with TRBD2 matching 13 bases. The CDR3 consists of 18 residues. Unmatched junction bases numbered 12, after V lost 8 bases and J lost 2 bases. Germline lookup yields CDR1 MNHEY and CDR2 SMNVEV (reference sequence). The CDR3 nucleotides are TGTGCCAGCTTGACTAGCGGGGGGCCACCTTTGACCAAAAACATTCAGTACTTC. Its translation is CASLTSGGPPLTKNIQYF.

The rearrangement joins TRBV6-6 to TRBJ1-2, with no clear D. V dropped 4 bases and J dropped 11 bases, with 14 bases sitting between them. CDR1 and CDR2 from the germline V gene are MNHNY and SVGAGI (reference sequence). The CDR3 length is 12 residues. The CDR3, as DNA: TGTGCCAGCAGTTCTGCGACCCTAGGATACACCTTC. Amino acids: CASSSATLGYTF.

The table lists this clonotype with many counts. V gene TRBV28 combines with J gene TRBJ2-7, with 9 positions matching TRBD2. The CDR3 spans 15 residues. J gave up 3 bases and V 5 bases, and 8 bases lay outside the gene matches. Germline CDR1 is MDHEN and CDR2 is SYDVKM. CDR3 sequence: CASSPGGSGSYEQYF. The CDR3 nucleotides read TGTGCCAGCAGTCCTGGAGGTAGCGGGAGCTACGAGCAGTACTTC.

This clonotype was counted only a few times. The chain joins TRBV19 to TRBJ1-2, with D unclear. Deletions cut 5 bases from V and 5 bases from J, with 18 bases between. Germline V gene lookup returns CDR1 LNHDA and CDR2 SQIVND (reference sequence). CDR3 length equals 15 residues. The CDR3 DNA sequence: TGTGCCAGTAGTCTGCCGACTAGGGCACGGTATGGCTACACCTTC. This gives the protein CASSLPTRARYGYTF.

The genes are TRBV7-8 and TRBJ1-5; D remains unclear. This CDR3 region has 16 residues. The germline CDR1 and CDR2 sequences are SGHVS and FQNEAQ. V lost 0 bases and J lost 4, with 13 bases in between. CDR3 residues: CASSLAAGIWNQPQHF. The CDR3 coding sequence is TGTGCCAGCAGCTTAGCAGCGGGGATTTGGAATCAGCCCCAGCATTTT.

This clonotype was detected only a few times. The chain has TRBV3-1 and TRBJ1-6; TRBD1 matches at 7 bases. Germline CDR1 and CDR2: LGHDT and YNNKEL (reference sequence). The CDR3 runs to 15 residues. V lost 2 bases, J lost 5 bases, and 3 bases stayed unmatched. DNA for the CDR3: TGTGCCAGCAGCCAAAACACAGGGGATAATTCACCCCTCCACTTT. This encodes CASSQNTGDNSPLHF.

The J gene is TRBJ2-6, the V gene TRBV18; D unclear. The germline gives CDR1 KGHSH, CDR2 LQKENI. The germline V and J ends were trimmed by 2 bases and 0 bases, with 5 bases remaining between them. The CDR3 consists of 15 residues. CDR3 region: CASSPIDSGANVLTF. The CDR3 coding sequence is TGTGCCAGCTCACCAATCGACTCTGGGGCCAACGTCCTGACTTTC.

The J gene is TRBJ2-3, the V gene TRBV4-2, with D hard to call. The CDR3 has 13 residues. Trimming left V 0 bases short and J 1 base short, with 2 bases between. CDR1 is LGHNA, CDR2 YNFKEQ, per germline. The CDR3 spells CASSQDRTDTQYF. CDR3 nucleotide sequence: TGTGCCAGCAGCCAAGACCGCACAGATACGCAGTATTTT.

This clonotype occurred a few times. This sequence joins TRBV27 and TRBJ2-3; a weak D match, TRBD2 (6 bases). Germline V gene data show CDR1 as MNHEY and CDR2 as SMNVEV (reference sequence). This CDR3 spans 13 amino acids. The V and J ends lost 10 bases and 0 bases respectively, with 11 bases between them. The CDR3 DNA follows: TGTGCCACCAGAGGGACTAGCACAGATACGCAGTATTTT. This gives the protein CATRGTSTDTQYF.

The table lists this clonotype with a few counts. The rearrangement links TRBV5-6 to TRBJ2-2; D is perhaps TRBD1 (6 bases). Germline-derived CDR1 and CDR2 are SGHDT and YYEEEE. The V gene lost 1 base and the J gene lost 6 bases, with 16 bases spanning the gap. The length of the CDR3 is 16 residues. CDR3 coding DNA: TGTGCCAGCAGCTTGTCCCGACAGGTCCGATCCGGGGAGCTGTTTTTT. It is translated as CASSLSRQVRSGELFF. Full variable domain (outside the CDR3, taken from reference TRBV5-6 and TRBJ2-2): DAGVTQSPTHLIKTRGQQVTLRCSPKSGHDTVSWYQQALGQGPQFIFQYYEEEERQRGNFPDRFSGHQFPNYSSELNVNALLLGDSALYLCASSLSRQVRSGELFFGEGSRLTVL.